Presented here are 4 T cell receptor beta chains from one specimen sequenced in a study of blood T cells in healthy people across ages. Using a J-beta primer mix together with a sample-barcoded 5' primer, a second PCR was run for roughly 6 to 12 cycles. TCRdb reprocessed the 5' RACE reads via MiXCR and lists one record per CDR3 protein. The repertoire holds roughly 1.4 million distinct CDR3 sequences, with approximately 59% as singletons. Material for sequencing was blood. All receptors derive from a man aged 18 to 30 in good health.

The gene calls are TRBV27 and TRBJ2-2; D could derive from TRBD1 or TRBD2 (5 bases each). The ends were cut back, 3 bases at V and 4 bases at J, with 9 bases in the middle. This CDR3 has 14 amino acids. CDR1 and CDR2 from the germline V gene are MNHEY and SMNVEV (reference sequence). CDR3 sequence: CASSFGGRTGELFF. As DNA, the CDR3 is TGTGCCAGCAGTTTTGGGGGACGCACCGGGGAGCTGTTTTTT.

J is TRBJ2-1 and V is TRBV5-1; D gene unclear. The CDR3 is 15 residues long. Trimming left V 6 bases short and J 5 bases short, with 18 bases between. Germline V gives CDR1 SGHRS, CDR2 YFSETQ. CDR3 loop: CASTPRQVWDNEQFF. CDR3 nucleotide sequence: TGCGCCAGCACCCCCAGGCAGGTTTGGGACAATGAGCAGTTCTTC.

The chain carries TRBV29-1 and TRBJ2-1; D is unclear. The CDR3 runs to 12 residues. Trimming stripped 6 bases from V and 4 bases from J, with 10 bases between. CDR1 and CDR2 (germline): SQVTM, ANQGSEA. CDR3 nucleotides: TGCAGCGTCGGCGCCCAGTACAATGAGCAGTTCTTC. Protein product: CSVGAQYNEQFF.

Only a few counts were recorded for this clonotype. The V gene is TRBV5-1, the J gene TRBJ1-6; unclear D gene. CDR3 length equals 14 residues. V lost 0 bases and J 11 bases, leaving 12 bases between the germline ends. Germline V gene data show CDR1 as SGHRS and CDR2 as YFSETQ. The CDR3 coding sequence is TGCGCCAGCAGCTTGGAAGTCGAACGGGCACCCCTCCACTTT. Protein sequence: CASSLEVERAPLHF.